The 19 T cell receptor beta chains below come from one sample, sequenced in a study of tumor and adjacent non-tumor tissue in lung cancer. The library came from three nested PCR rounds adapted from ARM-PCR protocols. A single record per CDR3 protein comes from TCRdb applying MiXCR to the multiplex PCR reads. The sample has 52,000 or so distinct CDR3 sequences, about 70% seen once. This sample's RNA came from whole unsorted tissue. More than 3 cm separated this lung sample from the edge of the tumor. Material for sequencing was distant non-tumor lung tissue. The receptors stem from a woman in her sixties with non-small cell lung cancer.

The V call is TRBV4-1, the J call TRBJ2-7; D unresolved. V dropped 0 bases and J dropped 8 bases, with 11 bases sitting between them. This CDR3 is built from 13 residues. The V gene's germline CDR1 is MGHRA and CDR2 YSYEKL. CDR3 in amino acids: CASSQELSYKQYF. CDR3 DNA: TGCGCCAGCAGCCAAGAGTTGTCTTACAAGCAGTACTTC.

Details on this clonotype: An end of the junction differs from the germline gene, which may be a read error. The chain recombines TRBV6-1 with TRBJ2-7; 7 nucleotides line up with TRBD1. The CDR3 is 15 residues long. The V gene's germline CDR1 is MNHNS and CDR2 SASEGT. The DNA for the CDR3 is TGTGCCAGCAGTGACTCTGGACAGGTTTGGTACGAGCAGCACTTC. This encodes CASSDSGQVWYEQHF.

As concerns this clonotype: A junction end diverges from the germline sequence, so it may reflect a read error. This chain connects TRBV12-3 or TRBV12-4 to TRBJ2-5, with 7 bases fitting TRBD2. CDR3 length: 13 amino acids. The CDR3 is CGSSAGLKETQYF. Here the CDR3 DNA reads TGTGGCAGCAGTGCGGGACTAAAAGAGACCCAGTATTTC.

Turning to this clonotype: A junction end diverges from the germline sequence, so it may reflect a read error. The chain uses TRBV6-6 and TRBJ1-2; 7 bases align to TRBD1. Per germline, CDR1 MNHNY and CDR2 SVGAGI (reference sequence). This CDR3 comprises 10 residues. The CDR3 loop is CANSKGGYIF. CDR3 in DNA: TGTGCCAACAGCAAAGGGGGCTACATCTTC.

As for this clonotype: An end of the junction does not agree with germline; a read error may underlie this. The genes are TRBV11-2 and TRBJ1-4, with D perhaps matching TRBD1 (5 bases). The germline V gene encodes CDR1 SGHAT and CDR2 FQNNGV. This CDR3 has 16 residues. CDR3 residues: CASSLVISGINEKMFF. DNA for the CDR3: TGTGCAAGCAGCTTAGTGATTTCAGGGATTAATGAAAAAATGTTTTTT.

For this clonotype: The DNA is omitted, as the CDR3 cannot be located on it reliably, and the CDR3 follows TCRdb's listing. The chain recombines TRBV29-1 with TRBJ2-1; the D call of TRBD1 is as the table states it, not checked on the DNA. The V gene's germline CDR1 is SQVTM and CDR2 ANQGSEA. The CDR3 has 12 amino acids, counting both end residues. This CDR3 reads CNVGHGAGELFF.

This clonotype showed up just once. An end of the junction differs from the germline gene, which may be a read error. For the CDR3, the DNA is TGTGCCAACAGTCAACAGGGAGGAGGGGTGGCCAACGTCCTGACTTTC. Amino acids: CANSQQGGGVANVLTF. The V call is TRBV6-5, the J call TRBJ2-6; D is possibly TRBD1 or TRBD2 (6 bases each). The CDR3 sequence is 16 residues long. The V gene's germline CDR1 is MNHEY and CDR2 SVGAGI.

On this clonotype: One end of the junction varies from germline; a read error may be responsible. The chain has TRBV6-6 and TRBJ1-6, with D uncertain. There are 17 residues in the CDR3. Germline lookup yields CDR1 MNHNY and CDR2 SVGAGI (reference sequence). DNA of the CDR3: TGTGCCAGCAGTTTTGATGAAGAGAGCTCCTACATTTCACTCCTCCACTTT. It codes for CASSFDEESSYISLLHF.

This clonotype qualifies as medium-sized. The chain carries TRBV11-3 and TRBJ2-1; tentative D call: TRBD2 (5 bases). Trimming shortened V by 5 bases and J by 13 bases, and 18 bases separated the two germline ends. CDR1 is SGHNT, CDR2 YENEEA, per germline. CDR3 length: 13 amino acids. The CDR3 nucleotides are TGTGCCAGCAGCGACCACGGGGTTGCGGATCAGTTCTTC. Translating gives CASSDHGVADQFF.

Concerning this clonotype: One junction end disagrees with the germline gene, perhaps due to a read error. This chain connects TRBV4-1 to TRBJ2-5; the D call may be TRBD1 or TRBD2 (7 bases each). CDR1 is MGHRA and CDR2 is YSYEKL in the germline V gene. This CDR3 is built from 14 residues. For the CDR3, the DNA is TGTGCCAGCAACCAGGGGGGGCAGGTAGAGACCCAGTACTTC. Amino acid sequence: CASNQGGQVETQYF.

This clonotype counts as medium-sized (0.01 to 0.1%). The rearrangement uses TRBV6-5 and TRBJ1-1; the D gene is possibly TRBD1 (6 bases). Trimming pared 10 bases from V and 8 bases from J, leaving 14 bases between. This CDR3 contains 11 residues. Germline-derived CDR1 and CDR2 are MNHEY and SVGAGI. CDR3 residues: CATTSGTEAFF. The CDR3 region has the DNA TGTGCCACCACTTCCGGGACAGAAGCTTTCTTT.

This sequence joins TRBV11-2 and TRBJ1-2; possibly TRBD1 for D (6 bases). Trimming took 3 bases from V and 2 from J, leaving 16 bases between them. Germline loops: CDR1 SGHAT, CDR2 FQNNGV. This CDR3 has 16 residues. In nucleotides, the CDR3 is TGTGCCAGCAGCTTCGTGACAGGACGACTCAACTATGGCTACACCTTC. Translated, it gives CASSFVTGRLNYGYTF.

This clonotype has just a few counts. The junction departs from germline at one end; a sequencing error may be responsible. The V call is TRBV11-2, the J call TRBJ1-4; a weak D match, TRBD1 (6 bases). The germline V gene has CDR1 SGHAT and CDR2 FQNNGV. The CDR3 runs to 16 residues. CDR3 region: CTSSLERWGAKGELFF. DNA for the CDR3: TGTACCAGCAGCTTAGAGCGTTGGGGGGCCAAAGGGGAACTGTTTTTT.

This clonotype came up once. The rearrangement uses TRBV6-5 and TRBJ2-6, with D perhaps assigned TRBD1 or TRBD2 (5 bases each). Deletions cut 3 bases from V and 5 bases from J, with 11 bases between. The length of the CDR3 is 15 residues. Per the germline V gene, CDR1 is MNHEY and CDR2 is SVGAGI. This CDR3 is CASSYGGGRANVLTF. The CDR3 DNA reads as TGTGCCAGCAGTTATGGGGGTGGTAGGGCCAACGTCCTGACTTTC.

About this clonotype: Mismatch with germline at one junction end may stem from a read error. CDR3 nucleotides: TGTGTCAGCAGTCCTGGACTAGCGGGGGTCAAAGAGACCCAGTACTTC. Its protein is CVSSPGLAGVKETQYF. The rearrangement joins TRBV11-2 to TRBJ2-5; 13 bases align to TRBD2. Germline V gene sequence: CDR1 SGHAT, CDR2 FQNNGV. The CDR3 is made up of 16 amino acids.

A word on this clonotype: At one end the junction does not follow the germline gene, possibly because of a read error. This chain joins TRBV11-2 and TRBJ2-1; 7 bases agree with TRBD1. Germline V gene data show CDR1 as SGHAT and CDR2 as FQNNGV. CDR3 length: 15 residues. DNA of the CDR3: TGTGCCAGCAGCTCCCGGGACAGCTCCTACAATAAGCAATTCTTC. This codes for CASSSRDSSYNKQFF.

Of note for this clonotype: Since no conserved phenylalanine or tryptophan closes the CDR3, a read error is the likely cause. This chain links TRBV4-2 with TRBJ2-6, with a tentative D call TRBD2 (6 bases). There are 19 residues in the CDR3. Germline lookup yields CDR1 LGHNA and CDR2 YNFKEQ. This CDR3 reads CVSSQATGRAFSGANVLTY. The CDR3 DNA follows: TGTGTCAGCAGCCAAGCTACCGGGAGAGCTTTTTCTGGGGCCAACGTCCTGACTTAC.

In regard to this clonotype: A junction boundary mismatches the germline segment, possibly from a read error. The rearrangement links TRBV6-2 or TRBV6-3 to TRBJ2-1; D is tentatively TRBD1 or TRBD2 (5 bases each). Germline CDR1 is MNHEY and CDR2 is SVGEGT. The CDR3 runs to 13 residues. Written as DNA, the CDR3 is TGTGTCAGCAGTTGGGGGAGCTACAACAAGCAGTTCTTC. The encoded protein is CVSSWGSYNKQFF.

For this clonotype: One junction end does not reproduce the germline sequence, and a read error may be involved. CDR3 region: CGAGDRRSGQPQHF. CDR3 coding DNA: TGCGGCGCCGGGGACCGTAGGAGCGGGCAGCCCCAACATTTT. The rearrangement links TRBV29-1 to TRBJ1-5, with D possibly TRBD1 on 5 matching bases. The CDR3 totals 14 residues. Germline loops: CDR1 SQVTM, CDR2 ANQGSEA.